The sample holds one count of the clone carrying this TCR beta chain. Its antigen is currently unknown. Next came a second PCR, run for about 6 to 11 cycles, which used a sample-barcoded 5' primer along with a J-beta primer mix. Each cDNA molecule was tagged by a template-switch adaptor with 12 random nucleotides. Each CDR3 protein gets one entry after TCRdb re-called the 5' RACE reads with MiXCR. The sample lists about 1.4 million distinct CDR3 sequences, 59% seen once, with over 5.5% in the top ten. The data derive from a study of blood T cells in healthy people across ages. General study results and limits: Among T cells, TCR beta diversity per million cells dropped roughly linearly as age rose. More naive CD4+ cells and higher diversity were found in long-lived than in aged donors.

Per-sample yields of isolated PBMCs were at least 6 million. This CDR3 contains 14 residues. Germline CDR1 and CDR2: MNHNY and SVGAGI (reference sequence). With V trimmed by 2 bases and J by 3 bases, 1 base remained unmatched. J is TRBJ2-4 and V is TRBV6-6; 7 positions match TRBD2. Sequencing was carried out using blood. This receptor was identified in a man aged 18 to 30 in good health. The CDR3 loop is CASSYREGKNIQYF. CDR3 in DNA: TGTGCCAGCAGTTACAGGGAGGGCAAAAACATTCAGTACTTC.